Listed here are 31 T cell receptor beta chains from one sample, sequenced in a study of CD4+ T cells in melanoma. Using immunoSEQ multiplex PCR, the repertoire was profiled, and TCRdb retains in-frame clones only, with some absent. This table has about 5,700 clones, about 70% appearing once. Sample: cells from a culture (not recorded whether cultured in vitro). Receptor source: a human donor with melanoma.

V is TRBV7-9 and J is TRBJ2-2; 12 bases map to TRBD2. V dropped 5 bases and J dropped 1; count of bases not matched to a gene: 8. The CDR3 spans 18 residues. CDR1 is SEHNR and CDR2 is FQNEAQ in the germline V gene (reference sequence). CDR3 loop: CASSPTPGLAGNTGELFF. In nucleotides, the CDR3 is TGTGCCAGCAGCCCTACCCCGGGACTAGCGGGGAACACCGGGGAGCTGTTTTTT.

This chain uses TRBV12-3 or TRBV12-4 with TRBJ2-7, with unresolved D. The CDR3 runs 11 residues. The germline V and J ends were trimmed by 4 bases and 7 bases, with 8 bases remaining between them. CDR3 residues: CASSSGREQYF. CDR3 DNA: TGTGCCAGCAGTTCCGGGCGGGAGCAGTACTTC.

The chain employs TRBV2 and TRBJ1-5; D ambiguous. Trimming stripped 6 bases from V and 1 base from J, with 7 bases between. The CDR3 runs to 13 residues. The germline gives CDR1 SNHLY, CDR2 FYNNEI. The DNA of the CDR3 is TGTGCCAGCAGGGCGACAAGCAATCAGCCCCAGCATTTT. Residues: CASRATSNQPQHF.

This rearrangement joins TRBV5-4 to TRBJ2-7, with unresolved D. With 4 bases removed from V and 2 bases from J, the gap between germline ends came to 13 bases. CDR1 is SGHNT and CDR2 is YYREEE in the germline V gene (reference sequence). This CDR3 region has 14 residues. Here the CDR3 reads CASSPAHGPYEQYF. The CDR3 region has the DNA TGTGCCAGCAGCCCAGCCCATGGACCCTACGAGCAGTACTTC.

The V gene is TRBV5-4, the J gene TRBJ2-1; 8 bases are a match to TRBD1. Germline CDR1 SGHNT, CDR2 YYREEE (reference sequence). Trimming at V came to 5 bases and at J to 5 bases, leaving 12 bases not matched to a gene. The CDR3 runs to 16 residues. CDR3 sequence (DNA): TGTGCCAGCAGTCCCCGGACAGGGAGGCCTAACAATGAGCAGTTCTTC. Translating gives CASSPRTGRPNNEQFF. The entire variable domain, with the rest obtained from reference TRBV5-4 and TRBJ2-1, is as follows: ETGVTQSPTHLIKTRGQQVTLRCSSQSGHNTVSWYQQALGQGPQFIFQYYREEENGRGNFPPRFSGLQFPNYSSELNVNALELDDSALYLCASSPRTGRPNNEQFFGPGTRLTVL.

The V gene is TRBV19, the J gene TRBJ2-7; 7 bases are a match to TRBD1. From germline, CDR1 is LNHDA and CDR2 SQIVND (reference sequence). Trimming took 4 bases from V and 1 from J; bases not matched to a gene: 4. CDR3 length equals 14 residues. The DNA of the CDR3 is TGTGCCAGTAGTACCCGGGACAGTTCCTACGAGCAGTACTTC. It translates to CASSTRDSSYEQYF.

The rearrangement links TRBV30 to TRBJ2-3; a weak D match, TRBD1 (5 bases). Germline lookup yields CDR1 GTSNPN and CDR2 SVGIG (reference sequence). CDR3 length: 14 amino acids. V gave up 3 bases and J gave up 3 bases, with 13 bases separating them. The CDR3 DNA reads TGTGCCTGGAGAAAGGGGATCGATACAGATACGCAGTATTTT. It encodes CAWRKGIDTDTQYF.

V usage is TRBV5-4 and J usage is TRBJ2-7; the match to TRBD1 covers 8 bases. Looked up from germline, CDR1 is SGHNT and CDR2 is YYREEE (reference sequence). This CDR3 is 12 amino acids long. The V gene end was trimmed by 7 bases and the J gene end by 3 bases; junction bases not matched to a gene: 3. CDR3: CASGQGGYEQYF. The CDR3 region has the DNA TGTGCCAGCGGACAGGGAGGCTACGAGCAGTACTTC.

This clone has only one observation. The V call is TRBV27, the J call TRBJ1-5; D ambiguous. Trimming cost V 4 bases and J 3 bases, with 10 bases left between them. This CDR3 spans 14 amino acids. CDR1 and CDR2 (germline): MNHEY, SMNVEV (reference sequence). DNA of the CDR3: TGTGCCAGCAGTTCCGCCTGGACCAATCAGCCCCAGCATTTT. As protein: CASSSAWTNQPQHF.

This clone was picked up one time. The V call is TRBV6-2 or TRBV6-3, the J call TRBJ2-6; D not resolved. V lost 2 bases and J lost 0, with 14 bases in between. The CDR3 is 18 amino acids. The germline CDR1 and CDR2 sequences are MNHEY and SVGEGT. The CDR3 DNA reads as TGTGCCAGCAGTTACCCCGGACGGTACTCCTCTGGGGCCAACGTCCTGACTTTC. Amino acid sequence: CASSYPGRYSSGANVLTF.

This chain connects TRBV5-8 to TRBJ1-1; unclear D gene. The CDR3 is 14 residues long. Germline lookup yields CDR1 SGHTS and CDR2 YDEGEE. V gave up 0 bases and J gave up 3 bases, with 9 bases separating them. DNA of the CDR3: TGTGCCAGCAGCTTGGCAGGCTTTTACACTGAAGCTTTCTTT. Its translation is CASSLAGFYTEAFF.

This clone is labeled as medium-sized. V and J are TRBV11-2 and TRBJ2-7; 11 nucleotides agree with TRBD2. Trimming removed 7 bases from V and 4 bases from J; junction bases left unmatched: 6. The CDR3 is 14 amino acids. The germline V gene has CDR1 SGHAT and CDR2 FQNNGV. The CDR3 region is CASIHSGGAYEQYF. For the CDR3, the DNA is TGTGCCAGCATACATAGCGGGGGGGCGTACGAGCAGTACTTC.

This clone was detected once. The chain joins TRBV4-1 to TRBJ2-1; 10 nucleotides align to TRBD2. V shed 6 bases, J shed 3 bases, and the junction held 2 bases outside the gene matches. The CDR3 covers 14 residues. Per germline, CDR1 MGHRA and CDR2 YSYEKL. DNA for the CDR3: TGCGCCAGCAGGCTAGCGGGGGACTACAATGAGCAGTTCTTC. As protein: CASRLAGDYNEQFF.

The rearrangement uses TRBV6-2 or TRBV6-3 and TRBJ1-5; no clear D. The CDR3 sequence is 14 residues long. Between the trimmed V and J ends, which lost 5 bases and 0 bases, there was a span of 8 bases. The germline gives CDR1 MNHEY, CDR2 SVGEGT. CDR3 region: CASSPTTSNQPQHF. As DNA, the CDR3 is TGTGCCAGCAGTCCGACAACTAGCAATCAGCCCCAGCATTTT.

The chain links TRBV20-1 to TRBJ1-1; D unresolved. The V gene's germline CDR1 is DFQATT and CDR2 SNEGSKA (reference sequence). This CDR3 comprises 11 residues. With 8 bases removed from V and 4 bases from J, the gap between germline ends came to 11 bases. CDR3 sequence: CSFFSGTEAFF. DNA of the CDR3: TGCAGTTTTTTTAGCGGCACTGAAGCTTTCTTT.

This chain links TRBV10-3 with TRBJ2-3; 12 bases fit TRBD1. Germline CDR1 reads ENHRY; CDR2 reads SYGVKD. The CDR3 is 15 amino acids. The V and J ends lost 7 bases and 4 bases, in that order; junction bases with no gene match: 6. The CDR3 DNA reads TGTGCCATCAAGGGGACAGGGGGCAGGCCAGATACGCAGTATTTT. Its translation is CAIKGTGGRPDTQYF.

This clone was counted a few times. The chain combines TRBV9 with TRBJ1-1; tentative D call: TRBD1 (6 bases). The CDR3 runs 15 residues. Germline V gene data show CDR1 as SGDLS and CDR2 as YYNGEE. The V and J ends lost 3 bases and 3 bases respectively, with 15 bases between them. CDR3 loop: CASSARTETYTEAFF. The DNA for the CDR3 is TGTGCCAGCAGCGCACGGACAGAGACTTACACTGAAGCTTTCTTT.

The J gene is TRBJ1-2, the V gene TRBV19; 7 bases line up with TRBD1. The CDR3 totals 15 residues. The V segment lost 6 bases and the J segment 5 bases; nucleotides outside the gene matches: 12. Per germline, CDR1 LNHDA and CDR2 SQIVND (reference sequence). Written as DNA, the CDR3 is TGTGCCAGTAGCCCACGTCCAGGGGGAGATTATGGCTACACCTTC. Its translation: CASSPRPGGDYGYTF.

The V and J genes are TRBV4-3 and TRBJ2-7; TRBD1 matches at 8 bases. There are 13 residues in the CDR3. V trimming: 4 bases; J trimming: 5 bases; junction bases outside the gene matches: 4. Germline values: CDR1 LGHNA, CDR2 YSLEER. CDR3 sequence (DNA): TGCGCCAGCAGCCGGACAGGGACGGACGAGCAGTACTTC. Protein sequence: CASSRTGTDEQYF.

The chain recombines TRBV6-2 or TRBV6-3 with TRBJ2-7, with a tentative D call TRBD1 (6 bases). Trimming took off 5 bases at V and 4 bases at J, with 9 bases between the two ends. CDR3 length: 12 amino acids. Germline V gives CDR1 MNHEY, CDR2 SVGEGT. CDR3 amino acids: CASSQQGYEQYF. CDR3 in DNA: TGTGCCAGCAGTCAACAGGGTTACGAGCAGTACTTC.

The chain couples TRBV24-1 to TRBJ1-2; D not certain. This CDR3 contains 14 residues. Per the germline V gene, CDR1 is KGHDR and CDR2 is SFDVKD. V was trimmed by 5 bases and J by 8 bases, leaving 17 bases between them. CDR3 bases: TGTGCCACCAGTGTTGGGCAAGCAACTCAGGGCTACACCTTC. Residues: CATSVGQATQGYTF.

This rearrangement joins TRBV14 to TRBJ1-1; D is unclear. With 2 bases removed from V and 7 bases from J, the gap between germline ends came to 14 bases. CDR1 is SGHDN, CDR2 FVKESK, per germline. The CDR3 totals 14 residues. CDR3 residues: CASSQSGVGNEAFF. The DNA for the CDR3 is TGTGCCAGCAGCCAATCGGGAGTCGGGAATGAAGCTTTCTTT.

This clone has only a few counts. The CDR3 region is CATEGHKSYEQYF. In nucleotides, the CDR3 is TGTGCCACGGAGGGTCATAAATCCTACGAGCAGTACTTC. The chain has TRBV7-9 and TRBJ2-7; TRBD2 might be the D (6 bases). From germline, CDR1 is SEHNR and CDR2 FQNEAQ (reference sequence). V lost 10 bases and J lost 1, with 14 bases in between. The CDR3 runs 13 residues. The entire variable domain, with the rest obtained from reference TRBV7-9 and TRBJ2-7, is as follows: DTGVSQNPRHKITKRGQNVTFRCDPISEHNRLYWYRQTLGQGPEFLTYFQNEAQLEKSRLLSDRFSAERPKGSFSTLEIQRTEQGDSAMYLCATEGHKSYEQYFGPGTRLTVT.

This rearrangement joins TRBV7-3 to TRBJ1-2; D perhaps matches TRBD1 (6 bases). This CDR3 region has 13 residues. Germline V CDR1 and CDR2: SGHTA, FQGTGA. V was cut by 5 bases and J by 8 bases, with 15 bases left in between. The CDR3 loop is CASSRTGRTGYTF. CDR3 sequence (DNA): TGTGCCAGCAGCCGCACAGGGAGGACGGGCTACACCTTC.

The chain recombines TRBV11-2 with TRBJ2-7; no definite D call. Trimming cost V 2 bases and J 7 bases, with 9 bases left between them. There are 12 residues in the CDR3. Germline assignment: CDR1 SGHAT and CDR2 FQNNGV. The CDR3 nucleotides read TGTGCCAGCAGCTTATCTCCCTGGGAGCAGTACTTC. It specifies CASSLSPWEQYF.

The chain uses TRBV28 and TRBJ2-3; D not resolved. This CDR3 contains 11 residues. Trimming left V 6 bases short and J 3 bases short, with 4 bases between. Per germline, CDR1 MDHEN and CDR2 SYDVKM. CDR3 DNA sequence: TGTGCCAGCAGCCCGACAGATACGCAGTATTTT. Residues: CASSPTDTQYF.

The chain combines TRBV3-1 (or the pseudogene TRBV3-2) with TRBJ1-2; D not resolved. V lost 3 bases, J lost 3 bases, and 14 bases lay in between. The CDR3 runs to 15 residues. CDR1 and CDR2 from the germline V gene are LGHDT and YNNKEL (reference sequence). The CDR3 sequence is CASSQTASPYYGYTF. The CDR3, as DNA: TGTGCCAGCAGCCAGACGGCCTCACCGTACTATGGCTACACCTTC.

The CDR3 loop is CASSSGASYNEQFF. In DNA form, the CDR3 reads TGTGCCAGTAGTAGCGGGGCATCCTACAATGAGCAGTTCTTC. This rearrangement joins TRBV27 to TRBJ2-1; 8 nucleotides match TRBD2. V lost 9 bases to trimming and J lost 1 base; unmatched junction nucleotides: 5. There are 14 residues in the CDR3. Germline lookup yields CDR1 MNHEY and CDR2 SMNVEV (reference sequence).

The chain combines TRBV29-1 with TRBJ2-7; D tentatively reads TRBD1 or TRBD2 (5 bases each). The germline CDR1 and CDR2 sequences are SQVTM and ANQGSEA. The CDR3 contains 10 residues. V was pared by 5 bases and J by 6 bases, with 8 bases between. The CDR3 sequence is CSVSGTEQYF. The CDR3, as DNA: TGCAGCGTTTCAGGGACCGAGCAGTACTTC.

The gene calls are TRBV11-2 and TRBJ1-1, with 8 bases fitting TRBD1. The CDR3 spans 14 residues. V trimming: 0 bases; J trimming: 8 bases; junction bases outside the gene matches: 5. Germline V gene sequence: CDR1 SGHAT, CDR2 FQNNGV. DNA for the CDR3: TGTGCCAGCAGCTTAGAGCCAGGGGGCGCAGAAGCTTTCTTT. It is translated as CASSLEPGGAEAFF.

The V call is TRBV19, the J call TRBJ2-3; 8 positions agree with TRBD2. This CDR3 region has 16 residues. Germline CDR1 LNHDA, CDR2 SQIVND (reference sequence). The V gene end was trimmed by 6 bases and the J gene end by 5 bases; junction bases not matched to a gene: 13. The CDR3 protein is CASSNSAGGPIDTQYF. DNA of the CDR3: TGTGCCAGTAGCAACTCCGCGGGGGGCCCGATAGATACGCAGTATTTT.